A selection of T cell receptor beta chains follows, all from one sample in a study of blood T cell repertoires in COVID-19. Produced via immunoSEQ multiplex PCR; TCRdb's table is partial and in-frame only. The sample has around 300,000 clones; roughly nine tenths are singletons. Material: PBMCs or T cells enriched from blood (not recorded which). All receptors come from a woman aged 45-60 years who had recovered from COVID-19. Both conserved end residues are trimmed from each CDR3. Size is omitted from some rows. Given values are once, few, many or a class for expanded clones.

>TRBV4-3|TRBJ1-1|-
ASSQAGRGRDTEAF
>TRBV6-2/TRBV6-3|TRBJ2-1|-
ASSYSGGALLSYNEQF
>TRBV6-5|TRBJ2-1|once
ASREGLASNNEQF
>TRBV5-1|TRBJ1-5|-
ASSSGQGDQPQH
>TRBV5-4|TRBJ1-6|few
ASSKNRGDSPLH
>TRBV5-5|TRBJ2-1|-
ASSYSTGTTYNEQF
>TRBV9|TRBJ1-3|-
ASSEGQGTGNTIY
>TRBV6-5|TRBJ1-2|-
ASTSDRGRGYT
>TRBV4-1|TRBJ1-4|once
ASSQDLLGFGTGQKKLF
>TRBV11-2|TRBJ2-6|-
ASTTAGANVLT
>TRBV7-9|TRBJ2-1|-
ASSLVYYNEQF
>TRBV4-3|TRBJ1-5|-
ASSQDFQNPRNQPQH
>TRBV6-2/TRBV6-3|TRBJ1-6|-
ASSLTGRSPLH
>TRBV28|TRBJ1-1|-
ASSLGQGDTEAF
>TRBV20-1|TRBJ1-1|-
SAPSNTEAF
>TRBV4-1|TRBJ2-1|-
ASSQHLAGVGNEQF
>TRBV19|TRBJ1-5|-
ASSPNRGQGQPQH
>TRBV27|TRBJ2-3|-
ASSSTSGRALDTQY
>TRBV18|TRBJ1-2|-
ASSGGFEGARPSGYT
>TRBV30|TRBJ1-1|-
ACSLSEAMNTEAF
>TRBV6-5|TRBJ1-4|-
ASSDRQSYNEKLF
>TRBV7-9|TRBJ2-5|-
ASSREAGAMETQY
>TRBV29-1|TRBJ2-2|-
SVYRGNTGELF
>TRBV6-2/TRBV6-3|TRBJ2-7|-
ASSYSAGGDEQY
>TRBV12-5|TRBJ2-1|-
ASGLETPGEQF
>TRBV30|TRBJ1-2|-
AWGMGGLGYGYT
>TRBV6-2/TRBV6-3|TRBJ2-7|-
ASNPMEGQGGSEQY
>TRBV14|TRBJ2-7|few
ASSQARSVYEQY
>TRBV3-1/TRBV3-2|TRBJ1-2|-
ASSLGQGLGYT
>TRBV16|TRBJ1-2|-
ASSQSRTGASYGYT
>TRBV18|TRBJ2-3|-
ASSPGTLRTDTQY
>TRBV18|TRBJ2-7|-
ASSPQTPVASLYEQY
>TRBV7-2|TRBJ1-5|few
ASSLTGRNQPQH
>TRBV19|TRBJ1-6|-
ASRTAAGYNSPLH
>TRBV24-1|TRBJ2-1|-
ATSDSYNNEQF
>TRBV5-8|TRBJ2-7|-
ASSLAGGISYEQY
>TRBV7-8|TRBJ1-3|-
ASSRGQFGNTIY
>TRBV9|TRBJ2-2|-
ASSVQGANTGELF
>TRBV18|TRBJ2-5|-
ASSGRTLRDQETQY
>TRBV24-1|TRBJ2-3|-
ATSDPGGFSTDTQY
>TRBV7-2|TRBJ2-5|-
ASSHQQGARETQY
>TRBV7-2|TRBJ1-6|-
ASSLMSAGDNSPLH
>TRBV28|TRBJ1-3|-
ASSEPGVSGNTIY
>TRBV28|TRBJ1-5|-
ASSLYRATQPQH
>TRBV6-2/TRBV6-3|TRBJ1-1|-
ASSYRASRPEAF
>TRBV29-1|TRBJ2-1|-
SVEDRRLATYNEQF
>TRBV7-6|TRBJ1-2|-
ASSPPLAEPNYGYT
>TRBV6-2/TRBV6-3|TRBJ1-3|-
ASSYYGEASGNTIY
>TRBV30|TRBJ2-1|-
ATDSGTALYNEQF
>TRBV7-8|TRBJ1-2|-
ASSVSRDRGYT
>TRBV3-1/TRBV3-2|TRBJ1-6|-
ASSQRGQLSPLH
>TRBV28|TRBJ1-6|-
ASSSPGDNSPLH
>TRBV7-2|TRBJ2-3|-
ASSPTVRTDTQY
>TRBV27|TRBJ1-5|-
ASSFSRNQPQH
>TRBV12-5|TRBJ1-1|-
ASGLKSGDLAF
>TRBV10-2|TRBJ2-7|-
ASSGTGDNYEQY
>TRBV9|TRBJ1-3|-
ASSVAPDSNSGNTIY